This T cell receptor (beta chain) is drawn from a study of human T cells and chemical hapten exposure. Study-level background: Reading of the patch tests, which applied 0.01% DPC to the upper back, occurred at 6 days. The cohort included alopecia areata under or over 50% scalp, totalis and universalis.

This clonotype has just a few counts. Time point of the sample: pre-sensitization, week 0. The treatment here: therapeutic diphenylcyclopropenone sensitization with weekly scalp DPC. Ahead of applying each patch test, blood was sampled. Authors' methods: TCRs per sample had a median of approximately 88,000 and ranged from roughly 23,224 to 700,000. Each CDR3 protein is one row after TCRdb ran MiXCR on the RACE reads. The V and J calls and clone size come from TCRdb's table, not from the authors' own analysis. Of 180,000 or so distinct CDR3 sequences in the sample, 25% to 35% were seen once. The receptor was derived from a woman aged 30 to 39 with alopecia areata. Some clones in this sample may be carry-over from other donors' samples. Source: whole blood, taken in connection with sensitization to the hapten diphenylcyclopropenone (DPC).

CDR3 DNA sequence: TGTGCCAGCAGCTTAACAAGCGGGATTCCCTACAATGAGCAGTTCTTC. Its translation: CASSLTSGIPYNEQFF. V usage is TRBV7-8 and J usage is TRBJ2-1; 7 nucleotides align to TRBD2. This CDR3 region has 16 residues. With 2 bases clipped from V and 2 bases from J, the junction kept 6 bases outside the gene matches. Germline CDR1 is SGHVS and CDR2 is FQNEAQ.